The T cell receptor beta chain under discussion was sequenced for a study of cytomegalovirus exposure and HLA in healthy donors. In the study overall: Of some 410 genotyped donors, 81% grouped in the Caucasian-associated ancestry cluster. General study points: Roughly uniform sequencing depth across donors was assumed, possibly incorrectly. 16,951 TCR beta sequences were associated with HLA alleles at 0.05 false discovery rate in a later analysis.

As for this clone: The antigen is unknown.

Germline CDR1 and CDR2: MDHEN and SYDVKM. With 1 base removed from V and 4 bases from J, the gap between germline ends came to 13 bases. This CDR3 contains 15 residues. PCR primers comprised 60 Vbeta and 13 Jbeta primers. Assay used: immunoSEQ multiplex PCR; TCRdb lists only in-frame clones, some missing. The sample shows about 140,000 clones, and around 0.96% sits with its ten largest clones. Every donor was a healthy person donating bone marrow. The sequenced sample was PBMCs. The J gene is TRBJ1-2, the V gene TRBV28; the D gene is possibly TRBD1 (6 bases). The sequence derives from a male donor in good health and CMV-seronegative. Written as DNA, the CDR3 is TGTGCCAGCAGTTTATATCCAGGGGCGACCTATGGCTACACCTTC. Residues: CASSLYPGATYGYTF.